This TCR beta chain appears in the sequencing data of a study of blood T cell repertoires in COVID-19 (dated by TCRdb to about 2020). For the wider study: Collaborator samples came from the United States, Italy and Spain and covered acute and convalescent phases of COVID-19. The material from the prospective study consisted of cDNA or gDNA derived from T cells, B-cell-depleted T cells, or PBMCs. Subjects who had been exposed to COVID-19, were actively infected with it, or had recovered from it provided the deeply sampled blood TCRbeta repertoires that made up the dataset. The repertoires were released in a freely available public database intended as a resource for research on the immune response to SARS-CoV-2. Samples were obtained from the ongoing ImmuneRACE study (first 160 participants) and from 1,000 to 1,500 subjects provided by 6 global collaborators. The sample metadata nearly always contained a de-identified subject ID, COVID-19 status, age in years and sex. Where HLA class I and class II types were available, the types were taken from metadata supplied by the sample provider, not from assay-based typing. Study-wide conclusions, independent of this receptor: The quantity of clinical and demographic metadata differed by source and by participant and was supplied without curation.

TCRbeta CDR3 regions were amplified from genomic DNA by means of the immunoSEQ Assay, a bias-controlled multiplex PCR. The published analysis was carried out like this. The number of nucleated cells in each sample was estimated from the amplification of reference gene primers within the assay. To quantify the absolute abundance of each unique TCRbeta CDR3 rearrangement, sequence reads were collapsed and filtered. For each sample, productive Simpson clonality was calculated by taking the square root of Simpson's diversity index across productive rearrangements. Imported from immuneACCESS, the table was reduced by TCRdb to in-frame sequences with V and J called. These copies leave out some clones; in studies compared against another copy, an unresolved V gene accounts for under half, and the cause of the remainder is not known. V and J calls plus clone size are reproduced from that table; the DNA served to infer D and trimming. Within this sample are about 200,000 clones, with roughly 77% of them counted one time only. Of the sample, around 6% is held by the ten largest clones.

Worth noting for this clone: Its antigen is not yet known. Per-base quality was not reported, and no clone a single base away is much larger than it.

CDR1 and CDR2, per the germline V gene, are SGDLS and YYNGEE. At the junction V is shortened by 3 bases and J by 4 bases, with 13 bases in between. CDR3 length: 14 amino acids, cysteine to phenylalanine. CDR3 DNA only is kept here, 42 bases in frame from base 1. In Seattle, one collaborating source enrolled patients while the infection was active and tracked those patients longitudinally over the course of disease. The collaborating institutions used their own protocols to collect whole blood in K2EDTA tubes. For TCRbeta analysis, collaborators shipped samples as frozen whole blood, isolated PBMCs, or DNA extracted from either of those sample types.

This receptor was obtained from a woman in her thirties or forties with COVID-19, enrolled during active disease. The chain links TRBV9 with TRBJ1-1, with no D gene named confidently. Sequenced: peripheral blood. The CDR3 reads CASSASVEGTEAFF. The nucleotides are TGTGCCAGCAGCGCCTCAGTCGAGGGCACTGAAGCTTTCTTT.